These T cell receptor beta chains were read from a single sample in a study of T cell repertoires in cytomegalovirus infection. TCRdb ran MiXCR on the reads and lists one entry per CDR3 protein. The sample includes 150,000 to 200,000 distinct CDR3 sequences, 13% to 15% of them seen just once. Sequenced sample: PBMCs. The receptors stem from a human donor in good health (CMV status not recorded). Some clones in this sample may be carry-over from other donors' samples. CDR3s include the opening cysteine and the closing phenylalanine or tryptophan. The D gene is left open where the match is weak. Clone size appears in some rows only: once, few, many, or a class for an expanded clone.

size | J | D | V | DNA | CDR3
. | TRBJ2-3 | TRBD1 | TRBV29-1 | TGCAGCGTTGGGACAGGGGGCGGGGATACGCAGTATTTT | CSVGTGGGDTQYF
. | TRBJ1-1 | . | TRBV5-1 | TGCGCCAGCAGCTTGACAGGGACCACTGAAGCTTTCTTT | CASSLTGTTEAFF
. | TRBJ2-3 | TRBD1 | TRBV29-1 | TGCAGCGTTGGACGGACAGGGGCCTTTGATACGCAGTATTTT | CSVGRTGAFDTQYF
many | TRBJ2-6 | . | TRBV6-2/TRBV6-3 | TGTGCCAGCAGATTTTACAACGTCCTGACTTTC | CASRFYNVLTF
many | TRBJ1-5 | . | TRBV7-8 | TGTGCCAGCAGCTTAGTCACAGGGTTAAGTCCGATCAGCAATCAGCCCCAGCATTTT | CASSLVTGLSPISNQPQHF
. | TRBJ2-3 | . | TRBV10-3 | TGTGCCATCAGTGAGGGCAGGCGGAGCACAGATACGCAGTATTTT | CAISEGRRSTDTQYF
. | TRBJ1-1 | . | TRBV11-2 | TGTGCCAGCAGCTTACTCGGGGTGGTGAACACTGAAGCTTTCTTT | CASSLLGVVNTEAFF
many | TRBJ1-1 | . | TRBV11-3 | TGTGCCAGCAGCTTGGACAGTATGAACACTGAAGCTTTCTTT | CASSLDSMNTEAFF
many | TRBJ2-2 | TRBD2 | TRBV28 | TGTGCCAGCAGCCGCCCGGGGGAGGGGTACACCGGGGAGCTGTTTTTT | CASSRPGEGYTGELFF
many | TRBJ2-2 | TRBD2 | TRBV11-2 | TGTGCCAGCAGCTCCCAGGCCGGGGCGGGAGCGACCGGGGAGCTGTTTTTT | CASSSQAGAGATGELFF
few | TRBJ1-2 | . | TRBV11-3 | TGTGCCAGCAGCCCCGCCGGCGGACTCGAGTGCTACACCTTC | CASSPAGGLECYTF
few | TRBJ2-7 | . | TRBV6-1 | TGTGCCACACTCCGGGCGGTAAGGGAGCAGTACTTC | CATLRAVREQYF
. | TRBJ2-1 | TRBD2 | TRBV28 | TGTGCCAGCAGCATAGCGGGAGGGCCGGGGGATGAGCAGTTCTTC | CASSIAGGPGDEQFF
many | TRBJ2-1 | . | TRBV7-2 | TGTGCCAGCAGCTTACGCGGGGGACAAGTAGGTGAGCAGTTCTTC | CASSLRGGQVGEQFF
few | TRBJ2-7 | . | TRBV6-4 | TGTGCCAGCAGCCAGTTTGAGGGCTACGAGCAGTACTTC | CASSQFEGYEQYF
. | TRBJ2-7 | . | TRBV25-1 | TGTGCCAACAGTGAATTATACGAGGGCGAGCAGTACTTC | CANSELYEGEQYF
few | TRBJ1-2 | . | TRBV28 | TGTGCCAGCAGTCGACTAAAAGCTAACTATGGCTACACCTTC | CASSRLKANYGYTF
many | TRBJ2-7 | TRBD2 | TRBV6-1 | TGTGCCAGCAGTTGGACTAGCGGGAAATACGAGCAGTACTTC | CASSWTSGKYEQYF
many | TRBJ2-5 | TRBD2 | TRBV7-2 | TGTGCCAGCGTCTCAGGACTAGCGGCCTCACCCGGGACCCAGTACTTC | CASVSGLAASPGTQYF
. | TRBJ2-1 | . | TRBV20-1 | TGCAGTGCTAGAGTTCAGTTGGGTGAGCAGTTCTTC | CSARVQLGEQFF
. | TRBJ2-1 | . | TRBV7-3 | TGTGCCAGCAGCTTATGGGCGACCCGGGATGAGCAGTTCTTC | CASSLWATRDEQFF
few | TRBJ1-2 | TRBD1 | TRBV4-1 | TGCGCCAGCAGCCAAGATAGACAGGGGGCTCACTATGGCTACACCTTC | CASSQDRQGAHYGYTF
many | TRBJ2-3 | . | TRBV10-3 | TGTGCCATCACCCAAGGGACAGATACGCAGTATTTT | CAITQGTDTQYF
many | TRBJ2-2 | . | TRBV12-5 | TGTGCTAGTGGTCCGATTAGGGGCTTACCCGGGGAGCTGTTTTTT | CASGPIRGLPGELFF
. | TRBJ1-1 | . | TRBV20-1 | TGCAGTGCTAGAGTACCGGGATGGAGCACTGAAGCTTTCTTT | CSARVPGWSTEAFF
many | TRBJ2-7 | . | TRBV7-9 | TGTGCCAGCAGCATCCGCAGTTTTTCGGGTTCCTACGAGCAGTACTTC | CASSIRSFSGSYEQYF
many | TRBJ2-3 | . | TRBV10-3 | TGTGCCATCAGTGAAGGAACAGATACGCAGTATTTT | CAISEGTDTQYF
. | TRBJ1-2 | . | TRBV29-1 | TGCAGCGTTTGGTCCGGGACCGAGTACTATGGCTACACCTTC | CSVWSGTEYYGYTF
many | TRBJ1-5 | . | TRBV7-9 | TGTGCCAGCAGCTTAGTTGTACAGGCTGCGGACCAAAATCAGCCCCAGCATTTT | CASSLVVQAADQNQPQHF
many | TRBJ2-7 | . | TRBV29-1 | TGCAGCGTTGAACAGGGTCCCTACGAGCAGTACTTC | CSVEQGPYEQYF
few | TRBJ2-5 | . | TRBV6-6 | TGTGCCAGCAGTTACTTCTCTAGTCCTCAAGAGACCCAGTACTTC | CASSYFSSPQETQYF
many | TRBJ1-1 | . | TRBV7-2 | TGTGCCAGCCGGACAACAAGGAACACTGAAGCTTTCTTT | CASRTTRNTEAFF
few | TRBJ2-7 | . | TRBV20-1 | . | CSARDSGQGARNEQYF
. | TRBJ1-4 | . | TRBV29-1 | TGCAGCGCCTCAAGCACGGCCACAGTTGGAAAACTGTTTTTT | CSASSTATVGKLFF
many | TRBJ2-1 | TRBD1 | TRBV19 | TGTGCCAGTAGTTCCAGGGGGATGCCCAATGAGCAGTTCTTC | CASSSRGMPNEQFF
many | TRBJ2-1 | TRBD2 | TRBV7-9 | TGTGCCAGCAGCCGACTTCTCCGGGACGGCGGGGGCAATGAGCAGTTCTTC | CASSRLLRDGGGNEQFF
. | TRBJ1-2 | TRBD1 | TRBV28 | TGTGCCAGCAGGGAGGGGGCGCGATCTGGCTACACCTTC | CASREGARSGYTF
. | TRBJ2-7 | TRBD2 | TRBV24-1 | TGTGCCACCAGTCTCGAGCGGGAGGATGACGACGAGCAGTACTTC | CATSLEREDDDEQYF
many | TRBJ2-7 | . | TRBV20-1 | TGCAGTGCGAATCCGGGACCCCAAGGCTCCTACGAGCAGTACTTC | CSANPGPQGSYEQYF